This T cell receptor (beta chain) was sequenced in a study of blood T cell repertoires in COVID-19. There are 21 residues in the CDR3. Germline loops: CDR1 LNHDA, CDR2 SQIVND (reference sequence). V shed 0 bases and J 4 bases; nucleotides not matched to a gene: 21. The protocol was immunoSEQ multiplex PCR, while the TCRdb copy is restricted to in-frame clones and leaves out a portion. The sample contains approximately 230,000 clones, under 90% of which appear only once. Sequencing input: PBMCs or T cells enriched from blood (not recorded which). The TCR originated in a man aged 40-55 years who had recovered from COVID-19. The V call is TRBV19, the J call TRBJ1-2; the match to TRBD1 covers 9 bases. The CDR3 sequence: CASSIDRSSAAYRGQGYGYTF. The DNA for the CDR3 is TGTGCCAGTAGTATAGACCGATCCTCCGCGGCGTACAGGGGGCAGGGCTATGGCTACACCTTC.